This TCR beta chain originates from a study of shared clonotypes between healthy human individuals. The CDR3 runs to 15 residues. V gave up 0 bases and J gave up 6 bases, with 12 bases separating them. Looked up from germline, CDR1 is SGHRS and CDR2 is YFSETQ. Using immunoSEQ multiplex PCR, the repertoire was profiled, and TCRdb retains in-frame clones only, with some absent. The table shows millions of clones, with 90% to 95% occurring only once. Sequenced: naive CD4+ T cells sorted from blood. Subset indicated: CD45RA+ positively selected. This TCR derives from a man between 18 and 35 years old in good health. This chain joins TRBV5-1 and TRBJ2-2, with a tentative D call TRBD1 (5 bases). This CDR3 is CASSLAQARSGELFF. DNA for the CDR3: TGCGCCAGCAGCTTGGCACAGGCGAGGTCCGGGGAGCTGTTTTTT.